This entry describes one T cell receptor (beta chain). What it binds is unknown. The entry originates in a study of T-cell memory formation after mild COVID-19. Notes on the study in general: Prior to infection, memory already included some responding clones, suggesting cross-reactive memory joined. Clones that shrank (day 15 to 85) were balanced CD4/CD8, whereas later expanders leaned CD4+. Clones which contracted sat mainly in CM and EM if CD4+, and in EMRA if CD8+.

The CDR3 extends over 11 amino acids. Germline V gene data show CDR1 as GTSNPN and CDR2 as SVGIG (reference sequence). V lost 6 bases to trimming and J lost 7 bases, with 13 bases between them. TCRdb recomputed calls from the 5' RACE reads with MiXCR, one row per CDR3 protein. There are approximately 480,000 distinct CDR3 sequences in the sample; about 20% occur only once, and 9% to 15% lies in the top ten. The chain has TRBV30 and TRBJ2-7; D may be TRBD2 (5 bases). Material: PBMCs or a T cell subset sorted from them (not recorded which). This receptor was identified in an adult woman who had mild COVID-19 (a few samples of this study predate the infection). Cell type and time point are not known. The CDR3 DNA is TGTGCCTGTGAGACTACCGAAGAGCAGTACTTC. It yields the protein CACETTEEQYF.